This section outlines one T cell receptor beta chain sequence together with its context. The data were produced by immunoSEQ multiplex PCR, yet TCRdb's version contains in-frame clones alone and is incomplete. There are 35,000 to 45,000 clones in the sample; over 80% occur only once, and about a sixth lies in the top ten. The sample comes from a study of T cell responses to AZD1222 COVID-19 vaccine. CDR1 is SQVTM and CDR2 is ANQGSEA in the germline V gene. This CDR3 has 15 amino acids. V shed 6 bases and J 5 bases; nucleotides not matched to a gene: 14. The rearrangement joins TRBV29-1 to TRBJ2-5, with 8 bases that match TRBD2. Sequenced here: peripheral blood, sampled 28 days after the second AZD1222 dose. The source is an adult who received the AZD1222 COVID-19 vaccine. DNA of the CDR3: TGCAGCGTCCGTCCGGGACTAGTGGGGTGGGAGACCCAGTACTTC. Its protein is CSVRPGLVGWETQYF.